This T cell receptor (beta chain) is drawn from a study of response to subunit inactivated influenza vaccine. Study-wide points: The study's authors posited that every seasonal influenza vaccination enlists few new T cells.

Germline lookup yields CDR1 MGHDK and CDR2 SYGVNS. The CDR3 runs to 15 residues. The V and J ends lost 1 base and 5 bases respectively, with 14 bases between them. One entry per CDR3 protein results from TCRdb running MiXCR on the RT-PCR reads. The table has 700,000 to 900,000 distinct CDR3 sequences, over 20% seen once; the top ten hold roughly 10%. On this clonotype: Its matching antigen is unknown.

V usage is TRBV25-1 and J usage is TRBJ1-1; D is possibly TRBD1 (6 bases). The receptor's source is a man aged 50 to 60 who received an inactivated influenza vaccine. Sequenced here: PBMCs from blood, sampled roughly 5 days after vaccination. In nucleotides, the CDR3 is TGTGCCAGCAGTGAATTGGGCAGGGGAGAGACTGAAGCTTTCTTT. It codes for CASSELGRGETEAFF. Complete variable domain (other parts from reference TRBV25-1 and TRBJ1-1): EADIYQTPRYLVIGTGKKITLECSQTMGHDKMYWYQQDPGMELHLIHYSYGVNSTEKGDLSSESTVSRIRTEHFPLTLESARPSHTSQYLCASSELGRGETEAFFGQGTRLTVV.